The subject of this entry is one T cell receptor beta chain. The CDR3 runs to 14 residues. The germline CDR1 and CDR2 sequences are SGHDN and FVKESK. Trimming shortened V by 4 bases and J by 5 bases, and 14 bases separated the two germline ends. This record comes from a study of blood T cell repertoires in COVID-19. The wider study: COVID-19 samples collected from the United States, Italy and Spain covered acute and convalescent phases. From T cells, B-cell-depleted T cells, or PBMCs came the material, which was cDNA or gDNA.

Data came from immunoSEQ multiplex PCR; TCRdb stores just in-frame clones and leaves some out. The sample records 25,000 to 30,000 clones, approximately 86% being singletons. The chain recombines TRBV14 with TRBJ2-5, with D possibly TRBD2 on 6 matching bases. The TCR was taken from an elderly man with active or convalescent COVID-19. Sequenced: peripheral blood. The CDR3 DNA reads TGTGCCAGCAGCCGGGGGGTCCCGAGTGAGACCCAGTACTTC. This encodes CASSRGVPSETQYF.